What follows are 14 T cell receptor beta chains derived from one specimen sequenced in a study of blood T cell repertoires in COVID-19. Sequencing used immunoSEQ multiplex PCR; TCRdb keeps in-frame clones, though not all of them. Of 140,000 to 150,000 clones in the sample, 85% to 90% were seen once. Source material: PBMCs or T cells enriched from blood (not recorded which). These receptors came from a man aged 55 to 70 who had recovered from COVID-19.

In this sample, this clone turned up once. The gene calls are TRBV5-4 and TRBJ2-5, with 7 bases that match TRBD2. The germline gives CDR1 SGHNT, CDR2 YYREEE (reference sequence). V shed 4 bases, J shed 4 bases, and the junction held 13 bases outside the gene matches. The CDR3 is 16 residues long. The CDR3 is CASSGARTRSLETQYF. CDR3 in DNA: TGTGCCAGCAGCGGGGCCCGGACTAGATCTCTAGAGACCCAGTACTTC.

The CDR3 DNA reads as TGTGCCAGCAGCTTGGCGACCGGGACAGCGGGTTACGAGCAGTACTTC. Translation gives CASSLATGTAGYEQYF. V usage is TRBV5-4 and J usage is TRBJ2-7, with D maybe TRBD1 (7 bases). The CDR3 loop spans 16 amino acids. With 0 bases removed from V and 4 bases from J, the gap between germline ends came to 17 bases. Germline CDR1 is SGHNT and CDR2 is YYREEE (reference sequence).

The chain employs TRBV10-3 and TRBJ2-7; 10 nucleotides align to TRBD1. With V trimmed by 3 bases and J by 2 bases, 10 bases remained unmatched. This CDR3 comprises 17 residues. Germline lookup yields CDR1 ENHRY and CDR2 SYGVKD. CDR3 bases: TGTGCCATCAGTGACGACAGGGGGCGCTTATCACCCTACGAGCAGTACTTC. The encoded protein is CAISDDRGRLSPYEQYF.

This sequence joins TRBV7-6 and TRBJ1-6; D call uncertain. Germline V lookup: CDR1 SGHVS, CDR2 FNYEAQ. Trimming took off 2 bases at V and 0 bases at J, with 14 bases between the two ends. This CDR3 spans 18 amino acids. CDR3 coding DNA: TGTGCCAGCAGCTTATTAGATAACACGGGCTCCTATAATTCACCCCTCCACTTT. Translated: CASSLLDNTGSYNSPLHF. The full variable domain, rest sourced from reference TRBV7-6 and TRBJ1-6, is GAGVSQSPRYKVTKRGQDVALRCDPISGHVSLYWYRQALGQGPEFLTYFNYEAQQDKSGLPNDRFSAERPEGSISTLTIQRTEQRDSAMYRCASSLLDNTGSYNSPLHFGNGTRLTVT.

The V and J genes are TRBV21-1 and TRBJ2-1; the table's TRBD1 call for D was not verified on the DNA. TRBV21-1 is recorded as a pseudogene. The CDR3 loop spans 14 amino acids. The CDR3 is CASSKSTSGIEQFF. The CDR3 nucleotides read TGTGCCAGCAGCAAATCCACTTCAGGGATTGAGCAGTTCTTC.

This chain joins TRBV2 and TRBJ1-2, with D possibly TRBD1 on 6 matching bases. Deletions cut 6 bases from V and 8 bases from J, with 10 bases between. The CDR3 spans 11 residues. Germline V lookup: CDR1 SNHLY, CDR2 FYNNEI. The CDR3 loop reads CASRGGWGYTF. The CDR3 region has the DNA TGTGCCAGCAGAGGGGGTTGGGGCTACACCTTC.

The DNA of the CDR3 is TGTGCCAGCAGCCCGGACAAGAACTATGGCTACACCTTC. As protein: CASSPDKNYGYTF. The chain employs TRBV5-4 and TRBJ1-2, with a possible D match to TRBD1 (5 bases). Per the germline V gene, CDR1 is SGHNT and CDR2 is YYREEE (reference sequence). CDR3 length equals 13 residues. Deletions cut 4 bases from V and 2 bases from J, with 9 bases between.

The V gene is TRBV19, the J gene TRBJ2-2; possible D gene TRBD2, 5 bases. Germline values: CDR1 LNHDA, CDR2 SQIVND (reference sequence). This CDR3 region has 17 residues. V was clipped by 7 bases and J by 4 bases, with 22 bases between them. CDR3 DNA: TGTGCCAGTAAACGGACTCCGGACGTAGTAGGCACCGGGGAGCTGTTTTTT. Protein sequence: CASKRTPDVVGTGELFF.

The V call is TRBV28, the J call TRBJ2-7, with D tentatively TRBD1 (6 bases). Per germline, CDR1 MDHEN and CDR2 SYDVKM. The CDR3 length is 16 residues. V was clipped by 5 bases and J by 6 bases, with 23 bases between them. CDR3 nucleotide sequence: TGTGCCAGCAGTACTCCCGGAACCAGGGGCCACGGCGAGCAGTACTTC. It yields the protein CASSTPGTRGHGEQYF.

This chain uses TRBV30 with TRBJ2-3; perhaps TRBD2 as D (8 bases). Germline V gives CDR1 GTSNPN, CDR2 SVGIG (reference sequence). V was pared by 8 bases and J by 4 bases, with 34 bases between. The CDR3 has 19 residues. The CDR3 DNA reads as TGTGCCCGGACCCGAACGCGGGGGGCCAGGGGGAAGGTATCAGATACGCAGTATTTT. Residues: CARTRTRGARGKVSDTQYF. The whole variable domain, remainder taken from reference TRBV30 and TRBJ2-3, is SQTIHQWPATLVQPVGSPLSLECTVEGTSNPNLYWYRQAAGRGLQLLFYSVGIGQISSEVPQNLSASRPQDRQFILSSKKLLLSDSGFYLCARTRTRGARGKVSDTQYFGPGTRLTVL.

The chain joins TRBV11-3 to TRBJ2-1, with 9 bases that match TRBD2. This CDR3 has 16 residues. After removal of 5 bases from V and 7 bases from J, the junction contained 12 bases not matched to a gene. From germline, CDR1 is SGHNT and CDR2 YENEEA. CDR3 loop: CASSLTSGFVRNEQFF. The CDR3 region has the DNA TGTGCCAGCAGCCTAACTAGCGGGTTTGTTAGGAATGAGCAGTTCTTC.

The chain couples TRBV10-3 to TRBJ2-3, with 7 positions matching TRBD2. The CDR3 sequence is 17 residues long. V gave up 4 bases and J gave up 2 bases; unmatched junction bases: 12. Germline loops: CDR1 ENHRY, CDR2 SYGVKD. The CDR3 DNA follows: TGTGCCATCAGTGCCTCAACAGCGGGACCCCTCACAGATACGCAGTATTTT. Translation gives CAISASTAGPLTDTQYF.

The V call is TRBV2, the J call TRBJ1-5; tentative D call: TRBD1 (6 bases). There are 15 residues in the CDR3. Trimming removed 4 bases at V and 2 bases at J, with 12 bases between. The germline V gene encodes CDR1 SNHLY and CDR2 FYNNEI. CDR3 amino acids: CASSGNRVGNQPQHF. The CDR3 DNA is TGTGCCAGCAGTGGCAACAGGGTAGGCAATCAGCCCCAGCATTTT.

The gene calls are TRBV2 and TRBJ2-7; 8 nucleotides match TRBD2. CDR1 SNHLY and CDR2 FYNNEI come from the germline V gene. The CDR3 runs to 15 residues. After removal of 5 bases from V and 0 bases from J, the junction contained 6 bases not matched to a gene. The CDR3 region is CASSPLSGSSYEQYF. CDR3 nucleotides: TGTGCCAGCAGTCCCTTGAGCGGGAGCTCCTACGAGCAGTACTTC.